This T cell receptor (beta chain) was obtained from a study of T cells in tuberculosis. Study at large: T cells were selected with CD1B tetramers loaded with glucose monomycolate.

Study-wide points: Smaller distances to GMM-specific TCRs suggested their expansion in active tuberculosis. Active tuberculosis patients had shorter CDR3-alpha; the beta difference was nonsignificant. A GMM-specific repertoire classifier reached just under 90% accuracy, AUROC approximately 0.9.

The repertoire was sequenced with immunoSEQ multiplex PCR; TCRdb's copy has only in-frame clones and lacks some. Counted here are roughly 44,000 clones, about 95% occurring once; the ten biggest clones make up roughly 7%. As to this clone: The antigen is not known.

CDR1 MNHEY and CDR2 SVGAGI come from the germline V gene. The CDR3 length is 15 residues. With 1 base clipped from V and 6 bases from J, the junction kept 8 bases outside the gene matches. The chain is built from TRBV6-5 and TRBJ1-2; 7 positions agree with TRBD1. The receptor comes from a donor aged 10 to 29 with latent tuberculosis or without tuberculosis infection. The source material was PBMCs. The CDR3 sequence is CASSYFEAGGHGYTF. The CDR3 DNA follows: TGTGCCAGCAGTTACTTTGAGGCAGGGGGACATGGCTACACCTTC.